Shown below are 4 T cell receptor beta chains from a single sample sequenced in a study of cytomegalovirus exposure and HLA in healthy donors. The PCR ran on 60 Vbeta and 13 Jbeta primers. Sequenced by immunoSEQ multiplex PCR; TCRdb stores in-frame clones only, minus some. The repertoire holds about 79,000 clones, with 67% as singletons. Specimen: PBMCs. All receptors derive from a woman aged 50 to 60 in good health and CMV-seropositive.

This clone was found a few times. The chain recombines TRBV30 with TRBJ1-6, with TRBD1 matching 8 bases. CDR3 length equals 13 residues. J gave up 10 bases and V 5 bases, and 7 bases lay outside the gene matches. The germline V gene encodes CDR1 GTSNPN and CDR2 SVGIG (reference sequence). As DNA, the CDR3 is TGTGCCTGGTTGGGTACAGGGGGATCACCCCTCCACTTT. It specifies CAWLGTGGSPLHF.

This chain uses TRBV9 with TRBJ2-5; D not resolved. The CDR3 has 13 residues. Trimming removed 0 bases from V and 5 bases from J, with 8 bases in between. The germline CDR1 and CDR2 sequences are SGDLS and YYNGEE. Here the CDR3 DNA reads TGTGCCAGCAGCGTAGACATCAGGGAGACCCAGTACTTC. Encoded protein: CASSVDIRETQYF.

The chain has TRBV28 and TRBJ1-2; 12 nucleotides line up with TRBD1. The length of the CDR3 is 15 residues. Germline lookup yields CDR1 MDHEN and CDR2 SYDVKM. V was pared by 2 bases and J by 7 bases, with 5 bases of the junction left unmatched. In nucleotides, the CDR3 is TGTGCCAGCAGTTTAGGTGGGACAGGGGGCATTGGCTACACCTTC. As protein: CASSLGGTGGIGYTF.

This clone was detected once. One junction end disagrees with the germline gene, perhaps due to a read error. The same CDR3 arises from other DNA sequences in this sample as well. The rearrangement uses TRBV10-3 and TRBJ1-1, with D perhaps TRBD1 (5 bases). The CDR3 consists of 15 residues. Germline V gives CDR1 ENHRY, CDR2 SYGVKD. The CDR3 nucleotides are TGCGCCATCGGTGTCGCGGGACGGAGGAACACTGAAGCTTTCTTT. As protein: CAIGVAGRRNTEAFF.